This TCR beta chain originates from a study of Ad26.COV2.S vaccination and SARS-CoV-2 variants. Turning to the study itself: A COV1001 Ad26.COV2.S trial-arm participant provided the sample. Doses of Ad26.COV2.S were injected into muscle once or twice, 56 days apart. Study-level points and caveats: Greater spike-specific TCR breadth was seen in vaccine recipients than in placebo recipients.

Method: immunoSEQ multiplex PCR; TCRdb's copy keeps in-frame clones and lacks some. The profile shows approximately 500,000 clones, 87% of them singletons. Of note for this clone: Its specificity is not known.

Treatment noted: some 20 received Ad26.COV2.S at low or high dose, single or two shots; about 5 received placebo; per-sample allocation not given. Repertoires come from day 63 after the first vaccine or placebo injection. Based in Boston, the donor was an adult of 18-55 years. CDR3 length equals 14 residues. CDR1 and CDR2 from the germline V gene are SGHTA and FQGNSA. The germline V and J ends were trimmed by 5 bases and 3 bases, with 13 bases remaining between them. This receptor was taken from a person aged 18-65 years who received the Ad26.COV2.S COVID-19 vaccine or a placebo. Sequenced material: peripheral blood, taken in a trial of Ad26.COV2.S vaccine versus placebo. This chain joins TRBV7-2 and TRBJ1-2; D uncertain. In nucleotides, the CDR3 is TGTGCCAGCAGCCCCCCGGGGTTCGACTATGGCTACACCTTC. Translated, it gives CASSPPGFDYGYTF.